These 2 T cell receptor beta chains share one sample of origin, sequenced in a study of cytomegalovirus exposure and HLA in healthy donors. 60 Vbeta and 13 Jbeta primers were used in PCR. Libraries were prepared by immunoSEQ multiplex PCR; TCRdb keeps only in-frame clonotypes and omits some of them. The sample consists of about 130,000 clones, around 78% of them appearing once. The material sequenced was PBMCs. These TCRs come from a woman in her fifties or sixties in good health and CMV-seronegative.

This clone was seen just once. The chain carries TRBV30 and TRBJ1-1; perhaps TRBD1 as D (5 bases). CDR3 length: 13 amino acids. The V end was cut by 4 bases, the J end by 9 bases, with 18 bases between. Per the germline V gene, CDR1 is GTSNPN and CDR2 is SVGIG (reference sequence). The CDR3 spells CAWTKGRERQAFF. CDR3 in DNA: TGTGCCTGGACCAAGGGCAGGGAACGGCAAGCTTTCTTT.

The chain uses TRBV29-1 and TRBJ1-2; D remains ambiguous. CDR3 length: 12 amino acids. V was clipped by 5 bases and J by 0 bases, with 7 bases between them. Per germline, CDR1 SQVTM and CDR2 ANQGSEA. The CDR3 sequence is CSVPAANYGYTF. The CDR3 bases are TGCAGCGTTCCAGCGGCTAACTATGGCTACACCTTC.